Each of the 19 T cell receptor beta chains below was sequenced from the same sample in a study of T cell responses to AZD1222 COVID-19 vaccine. The assay was immunoSEQ multiplex PCR, and TCRdb's table has in-frame clones only and misses some. The profile covers 90,000 to 120,000 clones, with about 82% appearing a single time and 3% to 3.5% taken by the ten largest. The sample consisted of peripheral blood, taken on day 0 of AZD1222 vaccination. These receptors were obtained from an adult in good health.

The V and J genes are TRBV7-9 and TRBJ1-4, with 9 bases that match TRBD1. The CDR3 spans 14 residues. CDR1 and CDR2 from the germline V gene are SEHNR and FQNEAQ (reference sequence). Trimming cost V 5 bases and J 7 bases; bases outside gene matches: 5. CDR3 nucleotide sequence: TGTGCCAGCAGCACGCGGACAGGGGCTGAAAAACTGTTTTTT. Its translation: CASSTRTGAEKLFF.

The V call is TRBV30, the J call TRBJ2-5, with D tentatively TRBD1 (6 bases). The CDR3 runs 14 residues. The V end was cut by 0 bases, the J end by 5 bases, with 13 bases between. CDR1 is GTSNPN, CDR2 SVGIG, per germline (reference sequence). CDR3 residues: CAWSVQGWEETQYF. In DNA form, the CDR3 reads TGTGCCTGGAGTGTTCAGGGGTGGGAGGAGACCCAGTACTTC.

This clone was seen once. The V gene is TRBV24-1, the J gene TRBJ1-5, with unresolved D. The CDR3 is made up of 15 amino acids. Germline V CDR1 and CDR2: KGHDR, SFDVKD. Trimming took off 3 bases at V and 2 bases at J, with 10 bases between the two ends. DNA of the CDR3: TGTGCCACCAGTGATGGAGGGCTGGGCAATCAGCCCCAGCATTTT. Encoded protein: CATSDGGLGNQPQHF.

The chain carries TRBV18 and TRBJ2-1; D gene uncertain. This CDR3 contains 13 residues. CDR1 KGHSH and CDR2 LQKENI come from the germline V gene. Trimming pared 2 bases from V and 8 bases from J, leaving 10 bases between. The CDR3 sequence: CASSPRVLDEQFF. The CDR3 coding sequence is TGTGCCAGCTCACCAAGGGTTTTGGATGAGCAGTTCTTC.

The chain has TRBV9 and TRBJ2-3; a weak D match, TRBD2 (5 bases). CDR3 length: 15 amino acids. CDR1 SGDLS and CDR2 YYNGEE come from the germline V gene. V shed 0 bases and J shed 5 bases, with 13 bases lying between them. CDR3 nucleotides: TGTGCCAGCAGCGTAGCAACGGGGATAGGAGATACGCAGTATTTT. It encodes CASSVATGIGDTQYF.

The chain employs TRBV18 and TRBJ2-5, with D uncertain. This CDR3 spans 13 amino acids. The V end was cut by 3 bases, the J end by 5 bases, with 10 bases between. Germline V CDR1 and CDR2: KGHSH, LQKENI. CDR3 nucleotides: TGTGCCAGCTCACCGAGTCGCCGGGAGACCCAGTACTTC. This sequence encodes CASSPSRRETQYF.

The chain recombines TRBV5-4 with TRBJ2-6, with TRBD2 matching over 8 bases. J gave up 1 base and V 0 bases, and 12 bases lay outside the gene matches. In germline, CDR1 is SGHNT, CDR2 YYREEE (reference sequence). The CDR3 is 20 residues long. The CDR3, as DNA: TGTGCCAGCAGCTTGGGGGTTCGAGCGGGGGCCATTTCTGGGGCCAACGTCCTGACTTTC. It codes for CASSLGVRAGAISGANVLTF.

The gene calls are TRBV5-1 and TRBJ2-2, with D perhaps matching TRBD2 (6 bases). Germline CDR1 and CDR2: SGHRS and YFSETQ. V was pared by 7 bases and J by 1 base, with 14 bases between. The CDR3 extends over 15 amino acids. The CDR3 DNA reads TGCGCCAGCCACCCCGGGGGTGGGAACACCGGGGAGCTGTTTTTT. This sequence encodes CASHPGGGNTGELFF.

This clone has a handful of counts. This chain joins TRBV30 and TRBJ1-1; 7 bases agree with TRBD1. The CDR3 consists of 13 residues. Germline V gene data show CDR1 as GTSNPN and CDR2 as SVGIG (reference sequence). V trimming: 3 bases; J trimming: 3 bases; junction bases outside the gene matches: 4. The CDR3 is CAWRRGRDTEAFF. The CDR3 DNA sequence: TGTGCCTGGAGGAGGGGGCGGGACACTGAAGCTTTCTTT.

This chain uses TRBV4-2 with TRBJ2-2, with 16 bases identical to TRBD2. V lost 1 base to trimming and J lost 6 bases; unmatched junction nucleotides: 11. CDR3 length: 20 amino acids. Germline V gene sequence: CDR1 LGHNA, CDR2 YNFKEQ. The CDR3 reads CASSQAPGLAGGRASGELFF. In DNA form, the CDR3 reads TGTGCCAGCAGCCAAGCCCCGGGACTAGCGGGGGGGCGGGCCTCCGGGGAGCTGTTTTTT.

J is TRBJ1-1 and V is TRBV4-2, with unresolved D. The CDR3 contains 16 residues. The V gene lost 0 bases and the J gene lost 4 bases, with 15 bases spanning the gap. In germline, CDR1 is LGHNA, CDR2 YNFKEQ. CDR3 bases: TGTGCCAGCAGCCAAGATCGCGTGAGGTGGGGCACTGAAGCTTTCTTT. Translation: CASSQDRVRWGTEAFF.

The chain joins TRBV10-3 to TRBJ2-4, with no clear D. The CDR3 runs 12 residues. V lost 11 bases to trimming and J lost 2 bases, with 10 bases between them. Germline values: CDR1 ENHRY, CDR2 SYGVKD. DNA of the CDR3: TGTGCCGTAGGGAATACCAAAAACATTCAGTACTTC. It is translated as CAVGNTKNIQYF.

The chain uses TRBV7-2 and TRBJ2-1; weak D call: TRBD2 (6 bases). CDR1 and CDR2 from the germline V gene are SGHTA and FQGNSA. The V end lost 2 bases, the J end lost 8 bases, and 22 bases lay between the germline ends. There are 17 residues in the CDR3. CDR3 sequence (DNA): TGTGCCAGCAGCTTATTTCCGCGGGCGGGGCGACGGGATGAGCAGTTCTTC. This codes for CASSLFPRAGRRDEQFF.

The V gene is TRBV6-5, the J gene TRBJ1-1; tentative D call: TRBD1 (5 bases). Germline V gene data show CDR1 as MNHEY and CDR2 as SVGAGI. V dropped 5 bases and J dropped 5 bases, with 18 bases sitting between them. The CDR3 consists of 15 residues. The CDR3 spells CASSPLPAGSTEAFF. DNA for the CDR3: TGTGCCAGCAGTCCCCTCCCGGCAGGGTCGACTGAAGCTTTCTTT.

The chain has TRBV5-1 and TRBJ2-1; D remains unclear. Trimming took 0 bases from V and 1 from J, leaving 2 bases between them. CDR3 length: 13 amino acids. Per the germline V gene, CDR1 is SGHRS and CDR2 is YFSETQ. The CDR3 is CASSLGSYNEQFF. CDR3 DNA sequence: TGCGCCAGCAGCTTGGGGTCCTACAATGAGCAGTTCTTC.

This clone has only a few counts. The V gene is TRBV30, the J gene TRBJ1-3, with unresolved D. V lost 4 bases and J 3 bases, leaving 7 bases between the germline ends. The CDR3 is 12 amino acids. Germline V CDR1 and CDR2: GTSNPN, SVGIG (reference sequence). CDR3 coding DNA: TGTGCCTGGAAAGGGCTTGGAAACACCATATATTTT. This codes for CAWKGLGNTIYF.

The chain recombines TRBV11-3 with TRBJ2-3; D not resolved. Germline V gene lookup returns CDR1 SGHNT and CDR2 YENEEA. CDR3 length: 12 amino acids. V was pared by 3 bases and J by 6 bases, with 7 bases between. The CDR3 loop is CASSLPQDTQYF. As DNA, the CDR3 is TGTGCCAGCAGCTTGCCACAGGATACGCAGTATTTT.

The chain uses TRBV2 and TRBJ1-2, with 11 bases matching TRBD1. V shed 7 bases and J 4 bases; nucleotides not matched to a gene: 2. CDR1 SNHLY and CDR2 FYNNEI come from the germline V gene. The CDR3 extends over 13 amino acids. DNA for the CDR3: TGTGCCAGCACCGGGACAGGGGGCTATGGCTACACCTTC. This encodes CASTGTGGYGYTF. The full variable domain, rest sourced from reference TRBV2 and TRBJ1-2, is EPEVTQTPSHQVTQMGQEVILRCVPISNHLYFYWYRQILGQKVEFLVSFYNNEISEKSEIFDDQFSVERPDGSNFTLKIRSTKLEDSAMYFCASTGTGGYGYTFGSGTRLTVV.

V and J are TRBV7-3 and TRBJ2-2; D is undetermined. The V gene lost 5 bases and the J gene lost 0 bases, with 7 bases spanning the gap. The CDR3 loop spans 14 amino acids. The V gene's germline CDR1 is SGHTA and CDR2 FQGTGA. In nucleotides, the CDR3 is TGTGCCAGCAGCGGGATGGCGAACACCGGGGAGCTGTTTTTT. It is translated as CASSGMANTGELFF.